This TCR beta chain was captured by sequencing in a study of shared clonotypes between healthy human individuals (dated by TCRdb to about 2020). Background for the entire study: The cohort comprised a couple of women and a few men aged 18 to 49 years. Per donor, three plates each were used for CD4 naive and CD4 memory, two for CD8 naive, and one for CD8 memory. The study deeply sequenced blood TCR repertoires of five healthy adults to estimate repertoire size and the extent of clonotype sharing between individuals. To increase sequencing depth and limit assay-specific biases, different laboratories used diverse techniques to prepare libraries and sequence TCR repertoires. Leukapheresis yielded between about 0.94 and 8.9 billion PBMCs per donor.

What the authors observed across the whole study: Compared with non-shared clonotypes, clonotypes shared by all four sorted-subset donors had higher generation probabilities. Even with the large sequencing depth, rarefaction of the sorted-subset datasets indicated that sequencing was incomplete. When a few donors were compared, the shared fraction of clonotypes was roughly 4.8% for naive CD4, approximately 3.5% for naive CD8, about 2.5% for memory CD4, and 0.3% to 0.5% for memory CD8. Naive subsets generally had larger estimated clonotype richness than memory subsets. Sampling was restricted to blood, and TCR repertoires in tissue are likely to differ from TCR repertoires in blood. The small number of donors limited the genetic and exposure-history diversity represented. Pairwise subsampling led to the expectation that sequencing depth would affect the degree of clonotype sharing among donors.

Using the deep immunoSEQ assay, TCR CDR3 regions were amplified from genomic DNA by multiplex PCR. Genomic DNA extracted from each cell subset was distributed evenly over all wells of several immunoSEQ 96-well plates, and each plate served as one replicate. Each replicate PCR for sorted subsets received about 220 ng genomic DNA, equal to tens of thousands of T cell genomes. Purified libraries were measured with a Qubit 3.0 fluorometer, size-checked on a Bioanalyzer 2100, and measured again with the KAPA Library Quantification kit. Each immunoSEQ 96-well plate was sequenced on its own single-read 150-cycle Illumina NextSeq 550 flow cell. The original methods were these. Because only junctional sequences without quality scores were contained in the immunoSEQ output, filtering matching that applied to full-length reads could not be performed. Sequences were annotated with PyIR, a Python wrapper for IgBLAST v1.9, using IMGT germline references to assign V/J genes and CDR3. Reads were removed for weak V/J assignments (E-value above 1e-6), missing CDR3, stop codons, out-of-frame junctions, or ambiguous translated residues. V3J clonotypes were defined as sequences sharing the same inferred V gene, J gene, and CDR3 amino acid sequence. To compute the percentage overlap between repertoires, the number of shared unique clonotypes was divided by the size of the smaller repertoire. Three approaches were used to assess repertoire richness: RTK rarefaction, the Chao1 estimator, and Recon v2.1 estimates of unobserved clonotypes. Generation probabilities for all TCRbeta clonotypes obtained by the gDNA method from a handful of donors were computed using OLGA. The table was pulled from immuneACCESS by TCRdb, which kept in-frame rearrangements only. Such tables lose some clones; where checked, under half of the loss comes from unresolved V genes, and the rest has no known cause. Clone size and the V and J calls come from that table; the DNA yielded D and trimming. The sample contains more than 2 million clones, around 95% of them found a single time. The ten largest clonotypes hold around 0.13% of the sample.

The germline V gene gives CDR1 as MDHEN and CDR2 as SYDVKM. Unmatched junction bases come to 5, with V trimmed by 9 bases and J by 5 bases. The CDR3 runs 12 residues from the cysteine to the phenylalanine. Only CDR3 DNA is held: 36 bases, read in frame from base 1. To note about this clone: Its antigen specificity is not known. Per-nucleotide qualities are absent, and no much larger clonotype sits a single base away.

The donors were healthy, HIV-negative adults with no recently reported acute infections or vaccinations. Only Caucasian adults living in Nashville, Tennessee, USA were represented among the donors. CD4+ T cells were enriched by magnetic negative selection, after which naive cells were positively selected on CD45RA and the negative fraction was taken as the memory subset. After blood collection by leukapheresis, PBMCs were isolated using Ficoll-Histopaque density gradient centrifugation and then cryopreserved in the vapor phase of liquid nitrogen. Purity and quantity of every magnetically sorted T cell population were checked by analytical flow cytometry. Genomic DNA was isolated from every sorted fraction and measured by UV absorbance on a Nanodrop 2000c.

The rearranged segments are TRBV28 and TRBJ1-1; a stretch of 8 junction bases matches TRBD1. This clonotype was obtained from a man between 18 and 29 years old in good health. Sequencing used naive CD4+ T cells sorted from blood. The sample's cell subset or site, from its label and the paper: CD45RA+ positively selected. The CDR3 reads as follows: CASKQGGTEAFF. The DNA reads TGTGCCAGTAAACAGGGGGGGACTGAAGCTTTCTTT.